This TCR beta chain was recorded in a study of blood T cell repertoires in COVID-19. Some clones are missing from TCRdb's copy, which holds only in-frame ones; the method was immunoSEQ multiplex PCR. The table has about 210,000 clones, around 80% seen once. The CDR3 runs 16 residues. Germline V gene data show CDR1 as SGHRS and CDR2 as YFSETQ. With V trimmed by 3 bases and J by 9 bases, 8 bases remained unmatched. This receptor was obtained from a young man with acute COVID-19. Sequenced: PBMCs or T cells enriched from blood (not recorded which). The chain uses TRBV5-1 and TRBJ1-6; TRBD1 matches at 11 bases. In DNA, the CDR3 is TGCGCCAGCAGCTGGTCTGGACAGGGGGCGAGTTCACCCCTCCACTTT. Protein sequence: CASSWSGQGASSPLHF.